One and the same sample provided the 9 T cell receptor beta chains below, sequenced in a study of CD8 T cells in ankylosing spondylitis. TCRdb redid the calling of the 5' RACE reads with MiXCR, one entry per CDR3 protein. The data contain about 240,000 distinct CDR3 sequences, 8% to 9.5% of them singletons. The source material was blood, either unsorted or a sorted T cell fraction (not recorded which). The receptors originated from a male donor with ankylosing spondylitis or in good health (not recorded which).

Many counts were recorded for this clonotype. The chain joins TRBV12-3 or TRBV12-4 to TRBJ2-1, with a tentative D call TRBD2 (5 bases). The CDR3 spans 12 residues. V lost 4 bases and J 7 bases, leaving 8 bases between the germline ends. The CDR3 reads CASSWELNEQFF. CDR3 nucleotide sequence: TGTGCCAGCAGTTGGGAGTTAAATGAGCAGTTCTTC.

This clonotype has just one count. A much more abundant neighbour one base away suggests this may be a read error. The chain employs TRBV20-1 and TRBJ2-1; D is unresolved. The V and J ends lost 2 bases and 8 bases respectively, with 7 bases between them. Germline loops: CDR1 DFQATT, CDR2 SNEGSKA (reference sequence). This CDR3 is built from 11 residues. The CDR3 nucleotides are TGCAGTGCTAGACGGCACTATGAGCAGTTCTTC. Amino acids: CSARRHYEQFF.

V usage is TRBV4-2 and J usage is TRBJ2-1; 8 bases are a match to TRBD2. CDR1 and CDR2 (germline): LGHNA, YNFKEQ. The CDR3 runs to 18 residues. J gave up 2 bases and V 4 bases, and 13 bases lay outside the gene matches. The CDR3, as DNA: TGTGCCAGCAGCCTAGTCGGGGGGGCTAGCGGAGCCTACAATGAGCAGTTCTTC. Amino acids: CASSLVGGASGAYNEQFF.

This chain uses TRBV30 with TRBJ2-2; no definite D call. Germline CDR1 and CDR2: GTSNPN and SVGIG (reference sequence). Trimming removed 3 bases from V and 3 bases from J, with 5 bases in between. The CDR3 runs 12 residues. The DNA of the CDR3 is TGTGCCTGGAGAGCCGACACCGGGGAGCTGTTTTTT. It codes for CAWRADTGELFF.

This clonotype was counted ten times or more. The chain recombines TRBV5-6 with TRBJ1-4, with 7 bases matching TRBD1. CDR1 is SGHDT and CDR2 is YYEEEE in the germline V gene. V lost 1 base, J lost 8 bases, and 8 bases stayed unmatched. The CDR3 is made up of 15 amino acids. The CDR3 protein is CASSLFDRANEKLFF. The CDR3 nucleotides are TGTGCCAGCAGCTTGTTCGACAGGGCGAACGAAAAACTGTTTTTT.

This clonotype was observed at least ten times. The rearrangement joins TRBV6-5 to TRBJ2-5; the D is unclear. Germline-derived CDR1 and CDR2 are MNHEY and SVGAGI. Trimming stripped 2 bases from V and 5 bases from J, with 3 bases between. This CDR3 region has 11 residues. The CDR3 sequence: CASSYAETQYF. CDR3 sequence (DNA): TGTGCCAGCAGTTACGCGGAGACCCAGTACTTC.

This clonotype was seen only a few times. The V gene is TRBV29-1, the J gene TRBJ2-7, with 10 positions matching TRBD1. This CDR3 spans 14 amino acids. The V segment lost 3 bases and the J segment 5 bases; nucleotides outside the gene matches: 7. CDR1 and CDR2 from the germline V gene are SQVTM and ANQGSEA. The CDR3 region is CSVDGTGEVHEQYF. CDR3 bases: TGCAGCGTTGATGGGACAGGGGAGGTCCACGAGCAGTACTTC.

This clonotype was seen ten or more times. This sequence joins TRBV6-5 and TRBJ2-7, with unresolved D. Germline loops: CDR1 MNHEY, CDR2 SVGAGI. The germline V and J ends were trimmed by 4 bases and 1 base, with 14 bases remaining between them. The CDR3 has 15 residues. The CDR3 is CASSLAAGQSYEQYF. In DNA form, the CDR3 reads TGTGCCAGCAGTTTAGCCGCCGGGCAGTCCTACGAGCAGTACTTC.

The chain is built from TRBV21-1 and TRBJ2-5; TRBD1, the table's D call, lacks a check against the DNA. TRBV21-1 is marked as a pseudogene. The length of the CDR3 is 16 residues. This CDR3 reads CASSSQGTDKEETQYF. The CDR3 nucleotides are TGTGCCAGCAGCAGCCAGGGGACAGATAAGGAGGAGACCCAGTACTTC.